What follows are 27 T cell receptor beta chains derived from one specimen sequenced in a study of blood T cell repertoires in COVID-19. Assay: immunoSEQ multiplex PCR; the TCRdb copy retains only in-frame clones and omits some. The table has hundreds of thousands of clones, approximately 90% seen once. Sequenced input: peripheral blood. The receptor source for this set is a woman between 45 and 65 years old with active or convalescent COVID-19.

The chain combines TRBV24-1 with TRBJ2-1; unclear D gene. The CDR3 has 13 amino acids. V lost 7 bases and J 6 bases, leaving 12 bases between the germline ends. CDR1 and CDR2 from the germline V gene are KGHDR and SFDVKD. The CDR3: CATSLSGSNEQFF. The CDR3, as DNA: TGTGCCACCAGCCTGTCGGGTTCCAATGAGCAGTTCTTC.

The rearrangement joins TRBV7-3 to TRBJ1-6, with no clear D. Germline-derived CDR1 and CDR2 are SGHTA and FQGTGA. Trimming cost V 5 bases and J 0 bases, with 14 bases left between them. CDR3 length equals 17 residues. In DNA form, the CDR3 reads TGTGCCAGCAGCCCTAACGGGAGGAGCTCCTATAATTCACCCCTCCACTTT. It translates to CASSPNGRSSYNSPLHF.

J is TRBJ2-1 and V is TRBV7-8, with TRBD2 identical over 7 bases. The CDR3 covers 15 residues. The junction had 13 bases not matched to a gene; V was cut back by 2 bases and J by 12 bases. CDR1 is SGHVS and CDR2 is FQNEAQ in the germline V gene. CDR3 residues: CASSLSPGRVLGQFF. The CDR3 DNA follows: TGTGCCAGCAGCTTAAGTCCAGGGAGGGTTTTAGGGCAGTTCTTC.

The chain is built from TRBV11-3 and TRBJ2-1, with 13 bases aligning to TRBD2. Germline CDR1 is SGHNT and CDR2 is YENEEA. The CDR3 length is 18 residues. After removal of 1 base from V and 9 bases from J, the junction contained 12 bases not matched to a gene. The DNA for the CDR3 is TGTGCCAGCAGCTTAGGCCTGGGCGGGACTAGCGGGATAGGTGAGCAGTTCTTC. This translates into CASSLGLGGTSGIGEQFF.

The V and J genes are TRBV7-9 and TRBJ2-2; the match to TRBD2 covers 10 bases. The CDR3 spans 17 residues. V was pared by 5 bases and J by 9 bases, with 15 bases of the junction left unmatched. The germline gives CDR1 SEHNR, CDR2 FQNEAQ (reference sequence). CDR3 residues: CASSPRWASGSNRELFF. The DNA of the CDR3 is TGTGCCAGCAGCCCACGGTGGGCTAGCGGGAGCAATAGGGAGCTGTTTTTT. Based on the CDR3 plus reference TRBV7-9 and TRBJ2-2, the full variable domain is DTGVSQNPRHKITKRGQNVTFRCDPISEHNRLYWYRQTLGQGPEFLTYFQNEAQLEKSRLLSDRFSAERPKGSFSTLEIQRTEQGDSAMYLCASSPRWASGSNRELFFGEGSRLTVL.

The chain combines TRBV6-5 with TRBJ1-1; D is unresolved. Deletions cut 6 bases from V and 1 base from J, with 3 bases between. CDR3 length: 11 amino acids. Germline V gives CDR1 MNHEY, CDR2 SVGAGI. For the CDR3, the DNA is TGTGCCAGCAGGAGGAACACTGAAGCTTTCTTT. Translating gives CASRRNTEAFF.

This rearrangement joins TRBV4-3 to TRBJ1-2; 7 bases line up with TRBD1. The ends lost 1 base at V and 6 bases at J; junction bases unmatched: 8. CDR1 and CDR2 from the germline V gene are LGHNA and YSLEER. The CDR3 has 15 amino acids. CDR3 in amino acids: CASSQGIGQENGYTF. CDR3 in DNA: TGCGCCAGCAGCCAAGGGATCGGACAGGAGAATGGCTACACCTTC.

The chain has TRBV7-9 and TRBJ1-1; 8 bases line up with TRBD1. Germline-derived CDR1 and CDR2 are SEHNR and FQNEAQ (reference sequence). The CDR3 is 14 residues long. As DNA, the CDR3 is TGTGCTGGCGACAGGGGACAGATGAACACTGAAGCTTTCTTT. Protein: CAGDRGQMNTEAFF.

The chain has TRBV7-2 and TRBJ2-1, with 11 bases lining up with TRBD2. Trimming cost V 3 bases and J 0 bases; bases outside gene matches: 7. Germline V lookup: CDR1 SGHTA, CDR2 FQGNSA. This CDR3 has 18 residues. The CDR3 DNA sequence: TGTGCCAGCAGCTTCGGGACTAGCGGACTAAGCTCCTACAATGAGCAGTTCTTC. Translated, it gives CASSFGTSGLSSYNEQFF.

Details on this clone: A read error may account for a junction end that differs from germline. The chain uses TRBV3-1 (or the pseudogene TRBV3-2) and TRBJ2-7; 7 bases match TRBD2. The CDR3 consists of 14 residues. Germline lookup yields CDR1 LGHDT and CDR2 YNNKEL (reference sequence). In DNA form, the CDR3 reads TGTGCCAGCACCCAATTGGGACTACCAAGCGAGCAGTACTTC. Translating it yields CASTQLGLPSEQYF.

The chain is built from TRBV3-1 (or the pseudogene TRBV3-2) and TRBJ2-7; maybe TRBD2 (5 bases). CDR3 length: 13 amino acids. V lost 4 bases to trimming and J lost 5 bases, with 12 bases between them. Germline assignment: CDR1 LGHDT and CDR2 YNNKEL (reference sequence). The CDR3 nucleotides are TGTGCCAGCAGCCGCCGGGGAGTCGACGAGCAGTACTTC. This translates into CASSRRGVDEQYF.

The gene calls are TRBV19 and TRBJ2-6; no reliable D call. This CDR3 is 14 amino acids long. The germline V gene has CDR1 LNHDA and CDR2 SQIVND (reference sequence). Trimming removed 6 bases from V and 0 bases from J, with 6 bases in between. CDR3 amino acids: CASRSGSGANVLTF. CDR3 nucleotide sequence: TGTGCCAGTAGATCAGGCTCTGGGGCCAACGTCCTGACTTTC.

The chain couples TRBV7-6 to TRBJ1-3; perhaps TRBD1 as D (5 bases). The CDR3 length is 17 residues. CDR1 is SGHVS and CDR2 is FNYEAQ in the germline V gene. Between the trimmed V and J ends, which lost 0 bases and 4 bases, there was a span of 16 bases. The CDR3 nucleotides are TGTGCCAGCAGCTTAGCCAGCGCACAGGCGAACGGAAACACCATATATTTT. This encodes CASSLASAQANGNTIYF.

In nucleotides, the CDR3 is TGCAGCGTCCTTACAGGGTCCCAAGAGACCCAGTACTTC. Encoded protein: CSVLTGSQETQYF. V is TRBV29-1 and J is TRBJ2-5, with D possibly TRBD1 on 6 matching bases. The CDR3 has 13 amino acids. Germline V gene lookup returns CDR1 SQVTM and CDR2 ANQGSEA. V was shortened by 6 bases and J by 1 base, with 12 bases between the two germline ends.

The rearrangement joins TRBV7-2 to TRBJ2-2, with D maybe TRBD2 (5 bases). Between the trimmed V and J ends, which lost 2 bases and 7 bases, there was a span of 14 bases. Germline CDR1 reads SGHTA; CDR2 reads FQGNSA. The CDR3 is made up of 15 amino acids. CDR3 residues: CASSLTSLAGGELFF. The CDR3, as DNA: TGTGCCAGCAGCTTAACGTCTCTAGCCGGCGGGGAGCTGTTTTTT.

The genes are TRBV2 and TRBJ2-7, with TRBD1 identical over 7 bases. This CDR3 has 14 amino acids. Germline V gene sequence: CDR1 SNHLY, CDR2 FYNNEI. J lost 2 bases, V lost 6 bases, and 7 bases had no gene match. The CDR3 protein is CASSKGQVPYEQYF. CDR3 bases: TGTGCCAGCAGCAAAGGACAGGTGCCCTACGAGCAGTACTTC.

V gene TRBV6-5 combines with J gene TRBJ1-2, with D perhaps TRBD1 (6 bases). The CDR3 length is 13 residues. Trimming pared 2 bases from V and 6 bases from J, leaving 10 bases between. Germline lookup yields CDR1 MNHEY and CDR2 SVGAGI. CDR3 region: CASSYNRDDGYTF. CDR3 in DNA: TGTGCCAGCAGTTACAACAGGGACGATGGCTACACCTTC.

CDR3 DNA sequence: TGCGCCAGCAGCGCCCAGGGGAACACTGAAGCTTTCTTT. Translated: CASSAQGNTEAFF. The chain has TRBV5-1 and TRBJ1-1; D perhaps matches TRBD1 (5 bases). The CDR3 has 13 residues. Germline assignment: CDR1 SGHRS and CDR2 YFSETQ. Trimming removed 4 bases from V and 1 base from J, with 8 bases in between.

J is TRBJ2-3 and V is TRBV11-2, with 9 nucleotides matching TRBD1. The CDR3 length is 16 residues. CDR1 and CDR2 from the germline V gene are SGHAT and FQNNGV. Trimming removed 4 bases from V and 0 bases from J; junction bases left unmatched: 5. CDR3 coding DNA: TGTGCCAGCAGCTCCGGACAGGGGTCTAGCACAGATACGCAGTATTTT. Translated: CASSSGQGSSTDTQYF.

This clone was seen only once. The chain couples TRBV19 to TRBJ1-1, with D possibly being TRBD1 (5 bases). Trimming removed 4 bases at V and 2 bases at J, with 20 bases between. The CDR3 totals 17 residues. Germline loops: CDR1 LNHDA, CDR2 SQIVND (reference sequence). For the CDR3, the DNA is TGTGCCAGTAGTAGGGGCAGGACCTCTTCTATTAACACTGAAGCTTTCTTT. This translates into CASSRGRTSSINTEAFF.

The rearrangement uses TRBV28 and TRBJ1-1; tentative D call: TRBD1 (5 bases). Germline values: CDR1 MDHEN, CDR2 SYDVKM. This CDR3 is 13 amino acids long. Trimming took off 6 bases at V and 3 bases at J, with 11 bases between the two ends. CDR3 in amino acids: CASSSGYDTEAFF. DNA for the CDR3: TGTGCCAGCAGCTCAGGGTACGACACTGAAGCTTTCTTT.

This clone was counted a single time. The DNA of the CDR3 is TGCGCCAGCAGCCCGGGACAGATTCATAATTCACCCCTCCACTTT. Protein: CASSPGQIHNSPLHF. This chain uses TRBV5-1 with TRBJ1-6; 7 bases map to TRBD1. The CDR3 is made up of 15 amino acids. Trimming removed 4 bases from V and 5 bases from J; junction bases left unmatched: 6. Germline V gives CDR1 SGHRS, CDR2 YFSETQ.

This chain uses TRBV30 with TRBJ1-4, with D hard to call. The V end lost 2 bases, the J end lost 0 bases, and 10 bases lay between the germline ends. Per germline, CDR1 GTSNPN and CDR2 SVGIG (reference sequence). The length of the CDR3 is 15 residues. The CDR3 DNA reads TGTGCCTGGAGTTCCTCAGTTGCAACTAATGAAAAACTGTTTTTT. It is translated as CAWSSSVATNEKLFF.

This rearrangement joins TRBV7-8 to TRBJ2-5; perhaps TRBD1 as D (6 bases). The V end lost 6 bases, the J end lost 14 bases, and 16 bases lay between the germline ends. Germline-derived CDR1 and CDR2 are SGHVS and FQNEAQ. The CDR3 sequence is 11 residues long. The CDR3 bases are TGTGCCAGCAGACTCCAGGGGCAGAGCTACTTC. Its protein is CASRLQGQSYF.

This chain joins TRBV2 and TRBJ2-1, with a possible D match to TRBD2 (6 bases). Trimming removed 8 bases at V and 7 bases at J, with 15 bases between. The germline V gene has CDR1 SNHLY and CDR2 FYNNEI. The CDR3 length is 13 residues. The chain's CDR3 is CASVTGTQNEQFF. DNA of the CDR3: TGTGCCAGCGTGACCGGGACTCAAAATGAGCAGTTCTTC.

This clone was counted a few times. This sequence joins TRBV6-6 and TRBJ2-5; 13 positions match TRBD2. CDR1 MNHNY and CDR2 SVGAGI come from the germline V gene (reference sequence). This CDR3 has 17 amino acids. The ends lost 7 bases at V and 1 base at J; junction bases unmatched: 9. For the CDR3, the DNA is TGTGCCAGCACTCGACTAGCGGGAGGTGGAACCCAAGAGACCCAGTACTTC. It is translated as CASTRLAGGGTQETQYF.

The J gene is TRBJ2-5, the V gene TRBV28; 8 bases fit TRBD1. V dropped 6 bases and J dropped 3; count of bases not matched to a gene: 3. This CDR3 comprises 13 residues. Per germline, CDR1 MDHEN and CDR2 SYDVKM. CDR3 coding DNA: TGTGCCAGCAGCCTGGGACAGGAAGAGACCCAGTACTTC. Translated: CASSLGQEETQYF.